Below, 30 T cell receptor beta chains from the same sample are listed, as sequenced in a study of CXCR3-negative and CXCR3-positive naive CD8 T cells. Through 5' RACE with UMI labels, the TRB cDNA libraries were prepared. TCRdb re-called the 5' RACE reads, yielding one record per CDR3 amino acid sequence without DNA. The sample features roughly 100,000 distinct CDR3 sequences, with 0.95% to 1.4% in its top ten. The sample comprised naive CXCR3- CD8+ T cells from blood. Subset denoted: CD45RO-CCR7+CD27+CD95- naive CD8+ T cells lacking CXCR3 (TNR3-). All receptors come from a human donor in good health. Some clones in this sample may be carry-over from other donors' samples.

J is TRBJ2-1 and V is TRBV29-1; the D gene TCRdb calls, TRBD2, cannot be checked with no DNA. This CDR3 has 14 amino acids. Germline CDR1 reads SQVTM; CDR2 reads ANQGSEA. Here the CDR3 reads CSVEGRDETNEQFF.

The V and J genes are TRBV4-1 and TRBJ2-1; TCRdb's D call of TRBD2 is untestable without DNA. Germline loops: CDR1 MGHRA, CDR2 YSYEKL. The CDR3 runs 14 residues. CDR3 sequence reads: CASSQEGLASVQFF.

The chain recombines TRBV19 with TRBJ2-2; TCRdb returns TRBD2, unconfirmable since there is no DNA. The CDR3 has 16 residues. Germline CDR1 is LNHDA and CDR2 is SQIVND (reference sequence). The CDR3 here is CASSIRLAGNTGELFF.

The rearrangement links TRBV6-5 to TRBJ2-2; TCRdb reports TRBD2, a call that lacks DNA to check it against. This CDR3 spans 17 amino acids. Germline V CDR1 and CDR2: MNHEY, SVGAGI. CDR3 sequence reads: CASSYSFSGGDTGELFF.

The J gene is TRBJ2-7, the V gene TRBV6-2 or TRBV6-3. CDR1 is MNHEY and CDR2 is SVGEGT in the germline V gene. CDR3 length: 13 residues. CDR3 region: CASSLGRIYEQYF.

CDR3 sequence: CSVLGHRENTEAFF. The genes are TRBV29-1 and TRBJ1-1; there is no DNA to check the TCRdb D call of TRBD1. The CDR3 spans 14 residues. The germline CDR1 and CDR2 sequences are SQVTM and ANQGSEA.

The rearrangement uses TRBV3-1 and TRBJ2-1. Germline values: CDR1 LGHDT, CDR2 YNNKEL (reference sequence). The CDR3 is 14 amino acids. CDR3 residues: CASSQEVGDNEQFF.

CDR3 loop: CASSGDSSVTF. V gene TRBV14 combines with J gene TRBJ1-2; absent DNA, TCRdb's TRBD1 call cannot be checked. The CDR3 runs to 11 residues. Germline loops: CDR1 SGHDN, CDR2 FVKESK.

The chain is built from TRBV7-9 and TRBJ2-7. CDR1 and CDR2 from the germline V gene are SEHNR and FQNEAQ (reference sequence). This CDR3 has 13 residues. CDR3 sequence reads: CASSRQERYEQYF.

The rearrangement links TRBV21-1 to TRBJ2-7; lacking DNA, the TRBD1 call made by TCRdb goes unchecked. TRBV21-1 is marked as a pseudogene. The CDR3 spans 13 residues. This chain's CDR3 is CASSDRVSYEQYF.

V is TRBV7-2 and J is TRBJ1-1; TCRdb reports TRBD1, a call that lacks DNA to check it against. The CDR3 has 16 amino acids. Germline CDR1 and CDR2: SGHTA and FQGNSA. The chain's CDR3 is CASSPDPLFMNTEAFF.

The rearrangement joins TRBV5-1 to TRBJ1-1; no DNA is available, so the TRBD1 call from TCRdb remains unchecked. The CDR3 consists of 16 residues. Germline V CDR1 and CDR2: SGHRS, YFSETQ. The CDR3 sequence is CASSLGYRNTDTEAFF.

The chain joins TRBV19 to TRBJ1-5; no DNA is available, so the TRBD1 call from TCRdb remains unchecked. The CDR3 extends over 14 amino acids. Per the germline V gene, CDR1 is LNHDA and CDR2 is SQIVND (reference sequence). Here the CDR3 reads CASSKDRDNQPQHF.

The chain combines TRBV11-2 with TRBJ2-3. The germline V gene has CDR1 SGHAT and CDR2 FQNNGV. This CDR3 contains 12 residues. The CDR3 sequence: CASSLSTDTQYF. The variable domain in full, completed from reference TRBV11-2 and TRBJ2-3, reads EAGVAQSPRYKIIEKRQSVAFWCNPISGHATLYWYQQILGQGPKLLIQFQNNGVVDDSQLPKDRFSAERLKGVDSTLKIQPAKLEDSAVYLCASSLSTDTQYFGPGTRLTVL.

J is TRBJ2-3 and V is TRBV20-1. The CDR3 covers 14 residues. The V gene's germline CDR1 is DFQATT and CDR2 SNEGSKA (reference sequence). The CDR3 loop reads CSARDAVSTDTQYF.

The chain carries TRBV28 and TRBJ2-7; TCRdb designates TRBD1, a call that cannot be tested without DNA. Looked up from germline, CDR1 is MDHEN and CDR2 is SYDVKM. The CDR3 has 15 residues. Here the CDR3 reads CASSPGLANSYEQYF.

The J gene is TRBJ2-7, the V gene TRBV7-6. The CDR3 extends over 12 amino acids. Per germline, CDR1 SGHVS and CDR2 FNYEAQ. The CDR3 region is CASSSRFYEQYF.

The CDR3 here is CASSGRDRRNEQYF. This rearrangement joins TRBV7-2 to TRBJ2-7; TCRdb's D call of TRBD1 is untestable without DNA. The CDR3 loop spans 14 amino acids. CDR1 SGHTA and CDR2 FQGNSA come from the germline V gene.

This rearrangement joins TRBV5-1 to TRBJ2-7. The CDR3 covers 14 residues. CDR1 and CDR2 (germline): SGHRS, YFSETQ. The CDR3 region is CASSLTGSSYEQYF.

CDR3 in amino acids: CSVDWGTVNTEAFF. This chain connects TRBV29-1 to TRBJ1-1; as DNA is missing, the TRBD1 call by TCRdb cannot be tested. The CDR3 contains 14 residues. Germline CDR1 reads SQVTM; CDR2 reads ANQGSEA.

The J gene is TRBJ1-1, the V gene TRBV20-1. From germline, CDR1 is DFQATT and CDR2 SNEGSKA (reference sequence). The CDR3 runs to 13 residues. The CDR3 loop reads CSAREEGDTEACF.

This chain's CDR3 is CSARVFEKPYNEQFF. The V gene is TRBV20-1, the J gene TRBJ2-1. Germline V lookup: CDR1 DFQATT, CDR2 SNEGSKA (reference sequence). This CDR3 spans 15 amino acids.

The J gene is TRBJ2-7, the V gene TRBV4-3. CDR1 is LGHNA and CDR2 is YSLEER in the germline V gene. The CDR3 is made up of 13 amino acids. The CDR3 sequence: CASSQDRAYEQYF.

The chain combines TRBV7-2 with TRBJ1-1; TCRdb proposes TRBD1, but this gene call is untestable without DNA. The CDR3 sequence is 14 residues long. CDR1 SGHTA and CDR2 FQGNSA come from the germline V gene. The CDR3 region is CASSPHRGDTEDFF. Drawing the rest from reference TRBV7-2 and TRBJ1-1, the complete variable domain is GAGVSQSPSNKVTEKGKDVELRCDPISGHTALYWYRQSLGQGLEFLIYFQGNSAPDKSGLPSDRFSAERTGGSVSTLTIQRTQQEDSAVYLCASSPHRGDTEDFFGQGTRLTVV.

The genes are TRBV7-9 and TRBJ2-3; TCRdb returns TRBD2, unconfirmable since there is no DNA. The germline CDR1 and CDR2 sequences are SEHNR and FQNEAQ (reference sequence). This CDR3 has 16 amino acids. Here the CDR3 reads CASSSFSGGAADTQYF.

The V and J genes are TRBV5-1 and TRBJ1-1. Germline CDR1 is SGHRS and CDR2 is YFSETQ. CDR3 size: 14 residues. The CDR3 reads CASSLVDLNTEAFF. The variable domain in full, with the rest retrieved from reference TRBV5-1 and TRBJ1-1, is KAGVTQTPRYLIKTRGQQVTLSCSPISGHRSVSWYQQTPGQGLQFLFEYFSETQRNKGNFPGRFSGRQFSNSRSEMNVSTLELGDSALYLCASSLVDLNTEAFFGQGTRLTVV.

The rearrangement joins TRBV20-1 to TRBJ2-1; no DNA is available, so the TRBD2 call from TCRdb remains unchecked. The CDR3 spans 15 residues. Germline-derived CDR1 and CDR2 are DFQATT and SNEGSKA (reference sequence). The CDR3 sequence: CSADPGGGGAYEQFF.

The V gene is TRBV29-1, the J gene TRBJ1-2; the TRBD1 assignment by TCRdb is unverifiable without DNA. CDR3 size: 12 residues. Germline V gene lookup returns CDR1 SQVTM and CDR2 ANQGSEA. CDR3 loop: CSVEAGGPGYTF. The variable domain in full, completed from reference TRBV29-1 and TRBJ1-2, reads SAVISQKPSRDICQRGTSLTIQCQVDSQVTMMFWYRQQPGQSLTLIATANQGSEATYESGFVIDKFPISRPNLTFSTLTVSNMSPEDSSIYLCSVEAGGPGYTFGSGTRLTVV.

The V call is TRBV9, the J call TRBJ1-2. The germline V gene encodes CDR1 SGDLS and CDR2 YYNGEE. This CDR3 spans 14 amino acids. The CDR3 protein is CASSVGEGGYGYTF.

The gene calls are TRBV3-1 and TRBJ1-1. Germline V gene sequence: CDR1 LGHDT, CDR2 YNNKEL (reference sequence). The CDR3 runs 16 residues. CDR3 in amino acids: CASSAHPGPDYSDAFF. The entire variable domain, with the rest obtained from reference TRBV3-1 and TRBJ1-1, is as follows: DTAVSQTPKYLVTQMGNDKSIKCEQNLGHDTMYWYKQDSKKFLKIMFSYNNKELIINETVPNRFSPKSPDKAHLNLHINSLELGDSAVYFCASSAHPGPDYSDAFFGQGTRLTVV.